This TCR beta chain was recovered during a study of control samples from healthy donors and cancer patients. The germline CDR1 and CDR2 sequences are GTSNPN and SVGIG (reference sequence). With 0 bases removed from V and 4 bases from J, the gap between germline ends came to 15 bases. The CDR3 is 15 residues long. Sequenced by immunoSEQ multiplex PCR; TCRdb stores in-frame clones only, minus some. The sample has 100,000 to 150,000 clones, about nine tenths seen once. This clonotype was sampled from a man aged 40-50 years in good health. Sample: blood. This chain links TRBV30 with TRBJ1-1; tentative D call: TRBD1 (5 bases). CDR3 nucleotide sequence: TGTGCCTGGAGTGTATCGGCAGGGTGGCCCACTGAAGCTTTCTTT. This gives the protein CAWSVSAGWPTEAFF.